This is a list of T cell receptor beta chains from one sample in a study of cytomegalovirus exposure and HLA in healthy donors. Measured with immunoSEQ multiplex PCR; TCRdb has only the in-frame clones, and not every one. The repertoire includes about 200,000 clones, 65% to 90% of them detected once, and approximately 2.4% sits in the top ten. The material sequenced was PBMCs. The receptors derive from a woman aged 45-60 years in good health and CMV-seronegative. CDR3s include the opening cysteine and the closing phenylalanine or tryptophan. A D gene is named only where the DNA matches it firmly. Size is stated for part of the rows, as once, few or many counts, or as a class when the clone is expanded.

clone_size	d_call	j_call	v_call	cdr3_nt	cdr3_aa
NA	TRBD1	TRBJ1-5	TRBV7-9	TGTGCCAGCAGCTCGGACAGGAGGCAGCCCCAGCATTTT	CASSSDRRQPQHF
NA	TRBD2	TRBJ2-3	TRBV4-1	TGCGCCAGCACCCTGCTCCCTCTAGCGGGAATCGATACGCAGTATTTT	CASTLLPLAGIDTQYF
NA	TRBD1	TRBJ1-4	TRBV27	TGTGCCAGCAGGAGACAGGGGGGAAATGAAAAACTGTTTTTT	CASRRQGGNEKLFF
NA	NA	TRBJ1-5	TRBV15	TGTGCCACCAGCAGAGACTCTAAACAGCCCCAGCATTTT	CATSRDSKQPQHF
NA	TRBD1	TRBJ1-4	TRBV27	TGTGCCAGCAGTTCCGCTGCAGGGGGGACAGGTGAAAAACTGTTTTTT	CASSSAAGGTGEKLFF
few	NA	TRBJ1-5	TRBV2	TGTGCCAGCAGTGAAGAACGAACGGCCGGGCAGCCCCAGCATTTT	CASSEERTAGQPQHF
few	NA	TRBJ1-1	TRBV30	TGTGCCTTTTCTCGGAGCAGTGGGAACACTGAAGCTTTCTTT	CAFSRSSGNTEAFF
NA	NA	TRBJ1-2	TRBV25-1	TGTGCCAGCAGTGAGGGGCATTCTAACTATGGCTACACCTTC	CASSEGHSNYGYTF
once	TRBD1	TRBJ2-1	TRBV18	TGTGCCAGCTCACCACGGGCAGGGGGAAACAATGAGCAGTTCTTC	CASSPRAGGNNEQFF
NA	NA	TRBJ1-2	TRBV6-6	TGTGCCAGCACGACAGGAGGTGGCTACACCTTC	CASTTGGGYTF
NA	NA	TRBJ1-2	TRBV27	TGTGCCAGCAGTCCTCTGGGGGCTGCCTATGGCTACACCTTC	CASSPLGAAYGYTF
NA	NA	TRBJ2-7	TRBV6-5	TGTGCCAGCAGTTCGTCCCGGAGAACGAGCTACGAGCAGTACTTC	CASSSSRRTSYEQYF
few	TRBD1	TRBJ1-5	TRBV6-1	TGTGCCAGCAGGGTCCACAGGGGAGACAATCAGCCCCAGCATTTT	CASRVHRGDNQPQHF
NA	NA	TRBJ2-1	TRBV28	TGTGCCAGCAGTCCCGGGATTCCACAGCAGTTCTTC	CASSPGIPQQFF
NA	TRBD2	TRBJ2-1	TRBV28	TGTGCCAGCACCTCTAGCGGGAGGGCCGCCTACAATGAGCAGTTCTTC	CASTSSGRAAYNEQFF
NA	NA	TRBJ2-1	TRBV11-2	TGTGCCAGCAGCTTATACAGTTCCAATGAGCAGTTCTTC	CASSLYSSNEQFF
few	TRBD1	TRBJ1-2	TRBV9	TGTGCCAGCAATAGCGACCGGGACAGTTTCTATGGCTACACCTTC	CASNSDRDSFYGYTF
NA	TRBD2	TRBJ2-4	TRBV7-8	TGTGCCAGCAGCTTGGGTTGGGCTAGCGGGACGTCCAAAAACATTCAGTACTTC	CASSLGWASGTSKNIQYF
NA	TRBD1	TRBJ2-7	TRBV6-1	TGTGCCAGCAGCGAGCGACAGGGTCGGGACCAGTACTTC	CASSERQGRDQYF
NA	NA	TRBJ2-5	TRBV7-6	TGTGCCAGCAGCTTAGCGCACGTAGGGGGCCAAGAGACCCAGTACTTC	CASSLAHVGGQETQYF
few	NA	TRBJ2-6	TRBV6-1	TGTGCCAGCAGTGAAGCTTCAGGGGCCGCCCTTGGGGCCAACGTCCTGACTTTC	CASSEASGAALGANVLTF
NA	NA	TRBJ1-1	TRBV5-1	TGCGCCAGCAGCGGGACACCGAACACTGAAGCTTTCTTT	CASSGTPNTEAFF
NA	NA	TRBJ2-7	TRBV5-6	TGTGCCAGCAGCCTGACACCTGGACAGCTAACCGAGCAGTACTTC	CASSLTPGQLTEQYF
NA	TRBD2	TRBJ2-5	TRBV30	TGTGCCTGGAGACCTCGCGGGAGGTTAGAGACCCAGTACTTC	CAWRPRGRLETQYF
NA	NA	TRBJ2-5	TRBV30	TGTGCCTGGAGGATACGGACTAAACAAGAGACCCAGTACTTC	CAWRIRTKQETQYF
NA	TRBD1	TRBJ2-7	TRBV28	TGTGCCAGCAGGGGCCGGGACAGGAATTACGAGCAGTACTTC	CASRGRDRNYEQYF
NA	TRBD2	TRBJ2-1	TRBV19	TGTGCCAGTAGTCCTGGGCCGCCTAGCGGGACCCTCAATGAGCAGTTCTTC	CASSPGPPSGTLNEQFF
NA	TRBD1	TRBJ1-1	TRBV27	TGTGCCAGCCGATCGGACAGGTTAAACACTGAAGCTTTCTTT	CASRSDRLNTEAFF
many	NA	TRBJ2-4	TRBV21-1	TGTGCCAGCAGCAAAGTTAGGGCTAGCGGGGGAGCCAAAAACATTCAGTACTTC	CASSKVRASGGAKNIQYF
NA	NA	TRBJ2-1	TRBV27	TGTGCCAGCAGCCGCGGCCCAAGGGGGTCCTACAATGAGCAGTTCTTC	CASSRGPRGSYNEQFF
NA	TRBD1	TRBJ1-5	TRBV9	TGTGCCAGCAGCCTGGGGACAGGGGGACAGCCCCAGCATTTT	CASSLGTGGQPQHF
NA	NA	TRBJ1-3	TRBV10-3	TGTGCCATCAGTGTAGGAAACACCATATATTTT	CAISVGNTIYF
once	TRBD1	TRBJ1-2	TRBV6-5	TGTGCCAGCAAGCCGGGACAGCGCTATGGCTACACCTTC	CASKPGQRYGYTF
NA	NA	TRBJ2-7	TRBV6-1	TGTGCCAGCAGTGAATGGGCAGGTCGAACCTACGAGCAGTACTTC	CASSEWAGRTYEQYF
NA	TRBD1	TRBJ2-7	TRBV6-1	TGTGCCAGCAAGGGTGTTCCGGGACAGGGGGGCGAGCAGTACTTC	CASKGVPGQGGEQYF
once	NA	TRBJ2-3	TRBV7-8	TGTGCCAGCAGCCATCCGCTTGGCCAGCCCTTGGAAGGGGGCACAGATACGCAGTATTTT	CASSHPLGQPLEGGTDTQYF
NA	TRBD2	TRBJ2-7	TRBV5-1	TGCGCCAGCAGCGGGACTAGCGGGTCCACCTACGAGCAGTACTTC	CASSGTSGSTYEQYF
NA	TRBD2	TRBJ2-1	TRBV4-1	TGCGCCAGCAGCCAAGAGGGACTAGTAGGCGATGAGCAGTTCTTC	CASSQEGLVGDEQFF
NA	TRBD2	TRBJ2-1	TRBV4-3	TGCGCCAGCAGCCAGGGACTAGCGGGAGAATACAATGAGCAGTTCTTC	CASSQGLAGEYNEQFF
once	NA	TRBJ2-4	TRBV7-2	TGTGCCAGCAGCGAATATAGCATTGCCAAAAACATTCAGTACTTC	CASSEYSIAKNIQYF
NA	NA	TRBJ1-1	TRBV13	TGTGCCAGCAGCTTAGGGGCCGCCGAAGTCCCTGAAGCTTTCTTT	CASSLGAAEVPEAFF
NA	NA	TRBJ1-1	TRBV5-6	TGTGCCAGCAGCCAAAATACCAGGAACACTGAAGCTTTCTTT	CASSQNTRNTEAFF
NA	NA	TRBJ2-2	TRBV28	TGTGCCAGCAGTTTTATCGGGGAGCTGTTTTTT	CASSFIGELFF
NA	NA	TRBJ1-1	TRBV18	TGTGCCAGCTCACAAGCGGGGGCGCGACGGACTGAAGCTTTCTTT	CASSQAGARRTEAFF
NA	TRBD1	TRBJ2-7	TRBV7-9	TGTTCCAGCAGCTTTCCCTCTGGACAGGGGTCCCACGAGCAGTACTTC	CSSSFPSGQGSHEQYF
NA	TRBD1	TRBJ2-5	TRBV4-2	TGTGCCAGCAGCCAAGATTTAGGGACAGTCGAGACCCAGTACTTC	CASSQDLGTVETQYF
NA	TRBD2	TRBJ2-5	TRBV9	TGTGCCAGCAGCGTATCGGCTAGCGGGATAAGGGAGACCCAGTACTTC	CASSVSASGIRETQYF
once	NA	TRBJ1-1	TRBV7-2	TGTGCCAGCAGCTTATTCGGGGGGGGGAGGACTGAAGCTTTCTTT	CASSLFGGGRTEAFF
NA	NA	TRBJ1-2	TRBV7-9	TGTTCCAGCAGCCTAGACAGGAAGGGCTACACCTTC	CSSSLDRKGYTF